Below, 31 T cell receptor beta chains from the same sample are listed, as sequenced in a study of early T cells in non-severe SARS-CoV-2 infection. TCRdb independently ran MiXCR on the 5' RACE reads; one entry per CDR3 protein. The repertoire holds more than 80,000 distinct CDR3 sequences, with 14% as singletons. The sequencing sample was made of whole blood. The receptors stem from an adult who was a healthcare worker with PCR-confirmed SARS-CoV-2 infection or an uninfected control (not recorded which).

This clonotype was recorded at least ten times. The gene calls are TRBV10-3 and TRBJ1-2, with unresolved D. Trimming removed 7 bases at V and 2 bases at J, with 11 bases between. Germline values: CDR1 ENHRY, CDR2 SYGVKD. The CDR3 runs 13 residues. CDR3 DNA: TGTGCCATCACGGGCAGGCCAAACTATGGCTACACCTTC. Amino acid sequence: CAITGRPNYGYTF.

This clonotype was detected many times. The chain carries TRBV6-6 and TRBJ1-2; D not certain. Germline V gene sequence: CDR1 MNHNY, CDR2 SVGAGI (reference sequence). There are 13 residues in the CDR3. V shed 2 bases and J shed 3 bases, with 7 bases lying between them. CDR3: CASSYITDYGYTF. The CDR3 DNA sequence: TGTGCCAGCAGTTACATAACAGACTATGGCTACACCTTC.

This clonotype came up a few times. The gene calls are TRBV29-1 and TRBJ1-1; D not resolved. CDR1 is SQVTM, CDR2 ANQGSEA, per germline. Trimming shortened V by 7 bases and J by 1 base, and 7 bases separated the two germline ends. This CDR3 comprises 11 residues. CDR3 sequence reads: CSALENTEAFF. CDR3 bases: TGCAGCGCCCTCGAGAACACTGAAGCTTTCTTT.

The chain carries TRBV5-1 and TRBJ1-1; 7 positions agree with TRBD1. Losses at the gene ends were 3 bases for V and 8 bases for J; bases not matched to a gene: 4. From germline, CDR1 is SGHRS and CDR2 YFSETQ. This CDR3 comprises 12 residues. CDR3 amino acids: CASSSRTGEAFF. CDR3 nucleotides: TGCGCCAGCAGCTCCCGGACAGGAGAAGCTTTCTTT.

The chain is built from TRBV20-1 and TRBJ1-5; TRBD1 matches at 10 bases. CDR1 is DFQATT, CDR2 SNEGSKA, per germline (reference sequence). Trimming cost V 4 bases and J 7 bases; bases outside gene matches: 7. This CDR3 is built from 14 residues. CDR3 coding DNA: TGCAGTGCTAAGGGACAGGGGCCGGGGCAGCCCCAGCATTTT. This encodes CSAKGQGPGQPQHF.

This chain links TRBV7-6 with TRBJ1-3; TRBD1 matches at 7 bases. V was pared by 1 base and J by 0 bases, with 6 bases of the junction left unmatched. CDR1 and CDR2 from the germline V gene are SGHVS and FNYEAQ. The CDR3 totals 17 residues. CDR3 in DNA: TGTGCCAGCAGCTTAGGGGCAGGGGGAAGCTCTGGAAACACCATATATTTT. This sequence encodes CASSLGAGGSSGNTIYF.

The rearrangement uses TRBV28 and TRBJ1-6, with D unresolved. With 6 bases removed from V and 8 bases from J, the gap between germline ends came to 8 bases. Germline CDR1 reads MDHEN; CDR2 reads SYDVKM. The length of the CDR3 is 12 residues. The CDR3 DNA is TGTGCCAGCAGCCTAGAATATTCACCCCTCCACTTT. It encodes CASSLEYSPLHF.

V and J are TRBV10-2 and TRBJ1-1; 11 bases are a match to TRBD1. CDR3 length: 13 amino acids. Germline CDR1 and CDR2: WSHSY and SAAADI. Trimming took 7 bases from V and 6 from J; bases not matched to a gene: 4. The CDR3 here is CASMPGQGAEAFF. The DNA of the CDR3 is TGCGCCAGCATGCCGGGACAGGGGGCTGAAGCTTTCTTT.

This clonotype has at least ten counts. The chain joins TRBV29-1 to TRBJ2-7; possibly TRBD2 for D (6 bases). The germline V and J ends were trimmed by 2 bases and 2 bases, with 13 bases remaining between them. Germline loops: CDR1 SQVTM, CDR2 ANQGSEA. The CDR3 is made up of 14 amino acids. For the CDR3, the DNA is TGCAGCGTTGAAAAGGGCGGGGAAGCCTACGAGCAGTACTTC. Protein: CSVEKGGEAYEQYF.

V is TRBV2 and J is TRBJ2-3; 11 bases align to TRBD2. The CDR3 runs to 14 residues. The germline CDR1 and CDR2 sequences are SNHLY and FYNNEI. The V segment lost 6 bases and the J segment 5 bases; nucleotides outside the gene matches: 4. The CDR3 DNA sequence: TGTGCCAGCAGCCAGACTAGCGGGGAAGATACGCAGTATTTT. Translation: CASSQTSGEDTQYF.

This clonotype was counted at least ten times. The chain uses TRBV20-1 and TRBJ1-3, with 9 bases aligning to TRBD1. CDR3 length equals 15 residues. Germline V lookup: CDR1 DFQATT, CDR2 SNEGSKA (reference sequence). Trimming at V came to 5 bases and at J to 4 bases, leaving 9 bases not matched to a gene. The CDR3 sequence is CSARPGQGSGNTIYF. The CDR3, as DNA: TGCAGTGCTCGACCGGGACAGGGATCAGGAAACACCATATATTTT.

This clonotype occurred many times. This chain connects TRBV27 to TRBJ2-3; D ambiguous. Trimming shortened V by 3 bases and J by 4 bases, and 11 bases separated the two germline ends. The CDR3 consists of 14 residues. Germline values: CDR1 MNHEY, CDR2 SMNVEV (reference sequence). The CDR3 is CASSFSLGADTQYF. In nucleotides, the CDR3 is TGTGCCAGCAGTTTTTCTCTTGGGGCAGATACGCAGTATTTT.

The chain is built from TRBV2 and TRBJ2-7; TRBD2 matches at 16 bases. The CDR3 covers 16 residues. V shed 7 bases and J 6 bases; nucleotides not matched to a gene: 9. Germline V gene sequence: CDR1 SNHLY, CDR2 FYNNEI. Here the CDR3 DNA reads TGTGCCAGCAACGATCCCGGGACTAGCGGGAGGGGCGAGCAGTACTTC. Amino acids: CASNDPGTSGRGEQYF.

The chain uses TRBV6-4 and TRBJ1-1; D gene uncertain. The CDR3 has 13 residues. Germline V gene data show CDR1 as MRHNA and CDR2 as SNTAGT. V gave up 0 bases and J gave up 1 base, with 3 bases separating them. CDR3 loop: CASSDSQNTEAFF. The CDR3, as DNA: TGTGCCAGCAGTGACTCCCAGAACACTGAAGCTTTCTTT.

This clonotype turned up a few times. J is TRBJ2-5 and V is TRBV5-4, with 7 bases identical to TRBD1. The CDR3 is made up of 14 amino acids. Losses at the gene ends were 6 bases for V and 3 bases for J; bases not matched to a gene: 8. From germline, CDR1 is SGHNT and CDR2 YYREEE (reference sequence). The CDR3 reads CASTGSTGEETQYF. The DNA for the CDR3 is TGTGCCAGCACCGGATCAACAGGGGAAGAGACCCAGTACTTC. The whole variable domain, remainder taken from reference TRBV5-4 and TRBJ2-5, is ETGVTQSPTHLIKTRGQQVTLRCSSQSGHNTVSWYQQALGQGPQFIFQYYREEENGRGNFPPRFSGLQFPNYSSELNVNALELDDSALYLCASTGSTGEETQYFGPGTRLLVL.

This clonotype was seen more than once but under ten times. This chain connects TRBV12-3 or TRBV12-4 to TRBJ1-3, with 7 bases that match TRBD1. This CDR3 has 16 amino acids. J was trimmed by 0 bases and V by 6 bases; bases with no gene match: 8. CDR3 bases: TGTGCCAGCAGCCGCCGGGACAGTGCCTCTGGAAACACCATATATTTT. It translates to CASSRRDSASGNTIYF.

This clonotype was seen ten or more times. The V gene is TRBV20-1, the J gene TRBJ2-7; 10 bases align to TRBD1. V lost 3 bases to trimming and J lost 2 bases; unmatched junction nucleotides: 1. The CDR3 spans 13 residues. Per the germline V gene, CDR1 is DFQATT and CDR2 is SNEGSKA (reference sequence). The CDR3 is CSARGQGTYEQYF. CDR3 nucleotides: TGCAGTGCTAGGGGACAGGGGACCTACGAGCAGTACTTC.

The V gene is TRBV29-1, the J gene TRBJ2-3, with a tentative D call TRBD1 (6 bases). V lost 5 bases and J lost 2, with 11 bases in between. Germline lookup yields CDR1 SQVTM and CDR2 ANQGSEA. This CDR3 is built from 13 residues. The CDR3 DNA is TGCAGCGTTTTCGGACAGTTCACAGATACGCAGTATTTT. The encoded protein is CSVFGQFTDTQYF.

V and J are TRBV27 and TRBJ2-7, with D possibly being TRBD1 (5 bases). V was trimmed by 0 bases and J by 6 bases, leaving 9 bases between them. This CDR3 spans 13 amino acids. From germline, CDR1 is MNHEY and CDR2 SMNVEV (reference sequence). The CDR3 DNA reads as TGTGCCAGCAGTTTATCCAAGGGGTCCGAGCAGTACTTC. Translation gives CASSLSKGSEQYF.

V is TRBV7-9 and J is TRBJ1-6; D remains ambiguous. The CDR3 is 15 amino acids. V was trimmed by 4 bases and J by 6 bases, leaving 13 bases between them. Looked up from germline, CDR1 is SEHNR and CDR2 is FQNEAQ (reference sequence). CDR3 sequence: CASSSGASINSPLHF. In DNA, the CDR3 is TGTGCCAGCAGCTCCGGAGCGTCTATTAATTCACCCCTCCACTTT. Complete variable domain (other parts from reference TRBV7-9 and TRBJ1-6): DTGVSQNPRHKITKRGQNVTFRCDPISEHNRLYWYRQTLGQGPEFLTYFQNEAQLEKSRLLSDRFSAERPKGSFSTLEIQRTEQGDSAMYLCASSSGASINSPLHFGNGTRLTVT.

The chain carries TRBV6-5 and TRBJ1-5; a possible D gene is TRBD1 (6 bases). Germline V gives CDR1 MNHEY, CDR2 SVGAGI. Trimming cost V 7 bases and J 2 bases, with 15 bases left between them. CDR3 size: 15 residues. The CDR3 spells CASKEAGTRNQPQHF. CDR3 nucleotides: TGTGCCAGCAAGGAAGCGGGGACACGCAATCAGCCCCAGCATTTT.

Ten or more counts support this clonotype. V usage is TRBV3-1 and J usage is TRBJ1-5, with D uncertain. Per germline, CDR1 LGHDT and CDR2 YNNKEL (reference sequence). This CDR3 contains 14 residues. V lost 9 bases and J lost 9, with 21 bases in between. The CDR3 is CASDDSDGVGPQHF. The DNA of the CDR3 is TGTGCCAGTGACGATTCAGACGGCGTCGGGCCCCAGCATTTT.

This clonotype has only a few counts. The gene calls are TRBV20-1 and TRBJ1-5, with 8 bases identical to TRBD1. J lost 2 bases, V lost 5 bases, and 8 bases had no gene match. Germline V CDR1 and CDR2: DFQATT, SNEGSKA (reference sequence). CDR3 length: 15 residues. The CDR3 DNA is TGCAGTGCTGACCTGACAGGGGTAGGCAATCAGCCCCAGCATTTT. It specifies CSADLTGVGNQPQHF.

There are many counts of this clonotype. The rearrangement uses TRBV9 and TRBJ2-1; D unclear. The CDR3 extends over 15 amino acids. CDR1 and CDR2 from the germline V gene are SGDLS and YYNGEE. V lost 4 bases and J lost 1, with 12 bases in between. CDR3 region: CASSPERLSYNEQFF. The DNA of the CDR3 is TGTGCCAGCAGCCCCGAAAGACTTTCCTACAATGAGCAGTTCTTC.

V usage is TRBV20-1 and J usage is TRBJ2-4; D might be TRBD1 or TRBD2, each matching 5 bases. The CDR3 runs 15 residues. The V end was cut by 0 bases, the J end by 12 bases, with 21 bases between. Germline values: CDR1 DFQATT, CDR2 SNEGSKA (reference sequence). CDR3 amino acids: CSARDRDGSLESQYF. CDR3 sequence (DNA): TGCAGTGCTAGAGACCGGGACGGATCCCTCGAGAGTCAGTACTTC.

This clonotype came up many times. CDR3 loop: CASSLDRDYEKLFF. CDR3 coding DNA: TGTGCCAGCAGTTTGGACAGGGATTACGAAAAACTGTTTTTT. The chain employs TRBV27 and TRBJ1-4; 8 positions match TRBD1. V trimming: 3 bases; J trimming: 8 bases; junction bases outside the gene matches: 5. CDR1 MNHEY and CDR2 SMNVEV come from the germline V gene (reference sequence). The CDR3 length is 14 residues.

The chain recombines TRBV7-9 with TRBJ2-1, with D possibly matching TRBD1 (6 bases). With 2 bases removed from V and 6 bases from J, the gap between germline ends came to 17 bases. The CDR3 extends over 16 amino acids. Germline V gives CDR1 SEHNR, CDR2 FQNEAQ (reference sequence). This CDR3 is CASSLWDRGNPNEQFF. CDR3 in DNA: TGTGCCAGCAGCTTATGGGATAGGGGGAACCCCAATGAGCAGTTCTTC.

This clonotype was seen many times. J is TRBJ2-7 and V is TRBV7-8; no definite D call. Trimming pared 5 bases from V and 1 base from J, leaving 9 bases between. Germline-derived CDR1 and CDR2 are SGHVS and FQNEAQ. The CDR3 has 13 amino acids. The DNA for the CDR3 is TGTGCCAGCAGCATCGGCCATTCCTACGAGCAGTACTTC. Residues: CASSIGHSYEQYF.

A few counts support this clonotype. The genes are TRBV7-6 and TRBJ2-7; D may be TRBD1 (6 bases). The CDR3 totals 14 residues. Trimming took off 3 bases at V and 5 bases at J, with 14 bases between the two ends. The germline CDR1 and CDR2 sequences are SGHVS and FNYEAQ. In nucleotides, the CDR3 is TGTGCCAGCAGCTTTCCACCCCCAGGGGACGAGCAGTACTTC. Encoded protein: CASSFPPPGDEQYF.

This clonotype was seen at least ten times. The chain combines TRBV20-1 with TRBJ1-2; D is unclear. Germline loops: CDR1 DFQATT, CDR2 SNEGSKA (reference sequence). There are 12 residues in the CDR3. Trimming took off 3 bases at V and 3 bases at J, with 8 bases between the two ends. The CDR3 nucleotides read TGCAGTGCTAGCCTACAGTACTATGGCTACACCTTC. It is translated as CSASLQYYGYTF.

The V and J genes are TRBV7-2 and TRBJ2-5; TRBD2 is a possible D gene (6 bases). CDR3 length: 12 amino acids. In germline, CDR1 is SGHTA, CDR2 FQGNSA. V was trimmed by 6 bases and J by 4 bases, leaving 9 bases between them. In DNA form, the CDR3 reads TGTGCCAGCAGGGAGGGCCGAGAGACCCAGTACTTC. Amino acid sequence: CASREGRETQYF.